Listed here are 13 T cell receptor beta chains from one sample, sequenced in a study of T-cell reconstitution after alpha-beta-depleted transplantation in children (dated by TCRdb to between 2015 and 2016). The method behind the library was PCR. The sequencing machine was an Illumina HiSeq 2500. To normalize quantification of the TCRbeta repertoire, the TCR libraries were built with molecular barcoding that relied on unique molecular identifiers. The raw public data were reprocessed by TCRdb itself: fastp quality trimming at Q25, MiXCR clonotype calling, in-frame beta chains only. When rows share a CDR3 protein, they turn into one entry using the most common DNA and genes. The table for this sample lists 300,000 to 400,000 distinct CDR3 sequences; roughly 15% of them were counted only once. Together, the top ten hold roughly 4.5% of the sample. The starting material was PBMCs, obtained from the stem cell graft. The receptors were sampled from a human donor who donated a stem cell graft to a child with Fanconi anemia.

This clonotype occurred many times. CDR3 protein: CASSSPGQSTDTQYF. CDR3 in DNA: TGCGCCAGCAGCTCCCCGGGACAGAGCACAGATACGCAGTATTTT. The chain carries TRBV5-1 and TRBJ2-3; 7 bases agree with TRBD1. The CDR3 spans 15 residues. The trim removed 3 bases at V and 0 bases at J, leaving 4 bases unmatched. CDR1 and CDR2 (germline): SGHRS, YFSETQ.

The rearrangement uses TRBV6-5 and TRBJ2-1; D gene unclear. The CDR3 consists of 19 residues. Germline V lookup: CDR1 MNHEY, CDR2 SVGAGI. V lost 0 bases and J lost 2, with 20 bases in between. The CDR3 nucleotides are TGTGCCAGCAGTTACTCGAGGAACCCGACCCAGGATCCCTACAATGAGCAGTTCTTC. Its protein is CASSYSRNPTQDPYNEQFF.

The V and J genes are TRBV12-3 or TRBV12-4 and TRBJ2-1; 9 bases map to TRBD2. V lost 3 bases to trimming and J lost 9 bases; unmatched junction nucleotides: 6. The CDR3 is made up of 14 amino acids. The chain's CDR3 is CASSFAGGQSEQFF. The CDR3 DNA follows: TGTGCCAGCAGTTTTGCGGGAGGGCAAAGTGAGCAGTTCTTC.

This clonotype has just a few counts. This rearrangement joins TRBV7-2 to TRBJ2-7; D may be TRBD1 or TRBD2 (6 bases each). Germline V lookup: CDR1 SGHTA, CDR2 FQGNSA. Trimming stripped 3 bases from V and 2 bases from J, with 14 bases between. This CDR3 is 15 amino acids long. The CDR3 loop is CASSLGGGPTYEQYF. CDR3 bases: TGTGCCAGCAGCTTGGGTGGGGGGCCCACCTACGAGCAGTACTTC.

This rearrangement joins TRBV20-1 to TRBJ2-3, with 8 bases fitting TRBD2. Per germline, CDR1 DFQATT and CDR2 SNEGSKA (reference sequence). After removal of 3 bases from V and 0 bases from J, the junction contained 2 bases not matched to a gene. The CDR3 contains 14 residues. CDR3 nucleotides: TGCAGTGCTAGGCCTAGCGGGAGCACAGATACGCAGTATTTT. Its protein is CSARPSGSTDTQYF.

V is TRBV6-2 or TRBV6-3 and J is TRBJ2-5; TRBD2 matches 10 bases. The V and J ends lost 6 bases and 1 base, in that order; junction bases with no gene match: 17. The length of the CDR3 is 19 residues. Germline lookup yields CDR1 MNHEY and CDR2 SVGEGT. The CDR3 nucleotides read TGTGCCAGCAGCCTAGGGCGGGATACTAGCGGGGCTATCCAAGAGACCCAGTACTTC. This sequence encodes CASSLGRDTSGAIQETQYF.

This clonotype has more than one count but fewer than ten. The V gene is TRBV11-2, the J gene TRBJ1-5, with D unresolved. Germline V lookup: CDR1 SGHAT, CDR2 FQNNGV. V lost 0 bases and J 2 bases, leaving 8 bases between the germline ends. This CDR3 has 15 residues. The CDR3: CASSLDGEGNQPQHF. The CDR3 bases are TGTGCCAGCAGCTTAGATGGAGAGGGCAATCAGCCCCAGCATTTT.

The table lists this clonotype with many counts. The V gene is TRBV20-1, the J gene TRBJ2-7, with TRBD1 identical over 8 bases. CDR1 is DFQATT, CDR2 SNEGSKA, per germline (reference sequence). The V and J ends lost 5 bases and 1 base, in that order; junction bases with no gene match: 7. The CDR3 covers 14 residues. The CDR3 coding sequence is TGCAGTGCTGATGGACAGGGAGGTTCCTACGAGCAGTACGTC. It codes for CSADGQGGSYEQYV.

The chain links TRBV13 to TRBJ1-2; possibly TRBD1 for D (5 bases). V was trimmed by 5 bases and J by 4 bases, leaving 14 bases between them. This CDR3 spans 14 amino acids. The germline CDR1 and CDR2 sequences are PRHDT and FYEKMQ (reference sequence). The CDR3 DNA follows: TGTGCCAGCAGCGAGAACCAGGGTACCTATGGCTACACCTTC. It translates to CASSENQGTYGYTF.

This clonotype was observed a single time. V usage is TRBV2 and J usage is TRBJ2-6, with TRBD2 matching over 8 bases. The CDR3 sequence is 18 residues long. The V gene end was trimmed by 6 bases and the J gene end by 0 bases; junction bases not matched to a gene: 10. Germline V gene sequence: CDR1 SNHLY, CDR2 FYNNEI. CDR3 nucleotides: TGTGCCAGCAGAGAGAAGGGCGGGGGGAGCTCTGGGGCCAACGTCCTGACTTTC. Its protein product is CASREKGGGSSGANVLTF.

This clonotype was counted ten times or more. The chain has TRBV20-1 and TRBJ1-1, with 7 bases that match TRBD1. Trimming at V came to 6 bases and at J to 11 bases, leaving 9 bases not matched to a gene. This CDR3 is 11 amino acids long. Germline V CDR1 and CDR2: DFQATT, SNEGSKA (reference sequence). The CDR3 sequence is CSASQGVWAFF. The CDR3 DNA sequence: TGCAGTGCCAGCCAGGGGGTCTGGGCTTTCTTT.

This CDR3 is CSVDADRGSDTQYF. CDR3 DNA sequence: TGCAGCGTTGATGCGGACAGGGGTAGTGATACGCAGTATTTT. The chain carries TRBV29-1 and TRBJ2-3; TRBD1 matches at 9 bases. The CDR3 has 14 residues. The germline V gene has CDR1 SQVTM and CDR2 ANQGSEA. Losses at the gene ends were 3 bases for V and 6 bases for J; bases not matched to a gene: 7.

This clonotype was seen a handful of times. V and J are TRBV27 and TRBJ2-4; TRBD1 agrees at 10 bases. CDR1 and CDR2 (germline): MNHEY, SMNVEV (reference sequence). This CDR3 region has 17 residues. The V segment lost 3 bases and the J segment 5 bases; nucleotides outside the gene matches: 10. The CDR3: CASSFLPIGQGENIQYF. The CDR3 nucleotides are TGTGCCAGCAGTTTTCTACCAATCGGACAGGGGGAAAACATTCAGTACTTC.